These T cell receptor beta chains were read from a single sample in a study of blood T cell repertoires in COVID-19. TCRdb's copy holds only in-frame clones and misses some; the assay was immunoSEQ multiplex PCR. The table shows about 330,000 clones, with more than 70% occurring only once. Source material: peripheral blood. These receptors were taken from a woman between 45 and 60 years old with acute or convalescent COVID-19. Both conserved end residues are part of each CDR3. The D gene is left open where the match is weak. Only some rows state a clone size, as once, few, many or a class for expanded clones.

CDR3 DNA: TGTGCCAGCCCCATTACAGGGTCCGGAAACACCATATATTTT
CDR3 protein: CASPITGSGNTIYF
V gene: TRBV7-9
clone size: NA
D gene: NA
J gene: TRBJ1-3

CDR3 DNA: TGTGCCACCAGTGAATTGGACAGGGATCAAGAGACCCAGTACTTC
CDR3 protein: CATSELDRDQETQYF
V gene: TRBV24-1
clone size: once
D gene: TRBD1
J gene: TRBJ2-5

CDR3 DNA: TGTGCCAGCAGCTCAAGGACAGGGGCTTCAGATACGCAGTATTTT
CDR3 protein: CASSSRTGASDTQYF
V gene: TRBV5-4
clone size: NA
D gene: TRBD1
J gene: TRBJ2-3

CDR3 DNA: TGTGCCAGCAGTGGGAGGATTTGGGGCTACGAGCAGTACTTC
CDR3 protein: CASSGRIWGYEQYF
V gene: TRBV28
clone size: NA
D gene: NA
J gene: TRBJ2-7

CDR3 DNA: TGTGCCAGCAGTTCCCTCCCAGGGTGGAATAGCAATCAGCCCCAGCATTTT
CDR3 protein: CASSSLPGWNSNQPQHF
V gene: TRBV28
clone size: once
D gene: NA
J gene: TRBJ1-5

CDR3 DNA: TGTGCCAGCAGCTTAGCATCGGCCAGCGGGAGCGACACCGGGGAGCTGTTTTTT
CDR3 protein: CASSLASASGSDTGELFF
V gene: TRBV7-2
clone size: NA
D gene: TRBD2
J gene: TRBJ2-2

CDR3 DNA: TGTGCCAGCAGTTCCCTAGGGGAGGCCCCGGGCTACGAGCAGTACTTC
CDR3 protein: CASSSLGEAPGYEQYF
V gene: TRBV28
clone size: once
D gene: NA
J gene: TRBJ2-7

CDR3 DNA: TGTGCCAGCAGTACCAGGGTCCCCTACGAGCAGTACTTC
CDR3 protein: CASSTRVPYEQYF
V gene: TRBV27
clone size: once
D gene: NA
J gene: TRBJ2-7

CDR3 DNA: TGTGCCAGCAGCCAAGGGGGCACGCAGTATTTT
CDR3 protein: CASSQGGTQYF
V gene: TRBV3-1/TRBV3-2
clone size: NA
D gene: NA
J gene: TRBJ2-3

CDR3 DNA: TGTGCCAGCAGCCCACTAGCGGGAGGGCCAGATACGCAGTATTTT
CDR3 protein: CASSPLAGGPDTQYF
V gene: TRBV7-9
clone size: NA
D gene: TRBD2
J gene: TRBJ2-3

CDR3 DNA: TGTGCCAGCAGCGTAGGTGCAGGTGTGAACACCGGGGAGCTGTTTTTT
CDR3 protein: CASSVGAGVNTGELFF
V gene: TRBV9
clone size: NA
D gene: NA
J gene: TRBJ2-2

CDR3 DNA: TGTGCCAGCAGTGAGGAGGGGACAGGGGGGTATGGCTACACCTTC
CDR3 protein: CASSEEGTGGYGYTF
V gene: TRBV6-1
clone size: NA
D gene: TRBD1
J gene: TRBJ1-2

CDR3 DNA: TGTGCCAGCAGCACAATGGACAGGAACTATGGCTACACCTTC
CDR3 protein: CASSTMDRNYGYTF
V gene: TRBV5-4
clone size: NA
D gene: TRBD1
J gene: TRBJ1-2

CDR3 DNA: TGTGCCAGCAGTTGGGACTGGCTTAACACAGATACGCAGTATTTT
CDR3 protein: CASSWDWLNTDTQYF
V gene: TRBV28
clone size: NA
D gene: NA
J gene: TRBJ2-3

CDR3 DNA: TGTGCCAGCAGCTCGGGACTAGCGGGTATCACCGGGGAGCTGTTTTTT
CDR3 protein: CASSSGLAGITGELFF
V gene: TRBV7-9
clone size: NA
D gene: TRBD2
J gene: TRBJ2-2

CDR3 DNA: TGTGCCAGCTCTAGCGGGAGTGGAACAGATACGCAGTATTTT
CDR3 protein: CASSSGSGTDTQYF
V gene: TRBV10-3
clone size: NA
D gene: TRBD2
J gene: TRBJ2-3

CDR3 DNA: TGTGCCAGTAGTATATCAGTAACCTACGAGCAGTACTTC
CDR3 protein: CASSISVTYEQYF
V gene: TRBV19
clone size: NA
D gene: NA
J gene: TRBJ2-7

CDR3 DNA: TGTGCCAGCTCACCACCGGGGACTAGCGGGATAAGAGAGCAGTTCTTC
CDR3 protein: CASSPPGTSGIREQFF
V gene: TRBV18
clone size: NA
D gene: TRBD2
J gene: TRBJ2-1

CDR3 DNA: TGCGCCAGCTCAGGTAGCGGGTCCGTTTCCTACGAGCAGTACTTC
CDR3 protein: CASSGSGSVSYEQYF
V gene: TRBV5-1
clone size: NA
D gene: TRBD2
J gene: TRBJ2-7

CDR3 DNA: TGTGCCAGCAGCCCTAAGGGGGCAGATACGCAGTATTTT
CDR3 protein: CASSPKGADTQYF
V gene: TRBV5-5
clone size: NA
D gene: NA
J gene: TRBJ2-3

CDR3 DNA: TGTGCCATCAGTGAGCCGGGACTAGCGGGAGTATGGGCCGGGGAGCTGTTTTTT
CDR3 protein: CAISEPGLAGVWAGELFF
V gene: TRBV10-3
clone size: NA
D gene: TRBD2
J gene: TRBJ2-2

CDR3 DNA: TGTGCCAGCAGCCGAATTCGACAGGGGGCCGGTGGAAACACCATATATTTT
CDR3 protein: CASSRIRQGAGGNTIYF
V gene: TRBV27
clone size: NA
D gene: TRBD1
J gene: TRBJ1-3

CDR3 DNA: TGTGCCAGCAGGGTGGGTCTGTCGGGGGACAGGACCAATCAGCCCCAGCATTTT
CDR3 protein: CASRVGLSGDRTNQPQHF
V gene: TRBV28
clone size: NA
D gene: TRBD1
J gene: TRBJ1-5

CDR3 DNA: TGTGCCACCAGTGATGGTCAGGGGGCGCACACCGGGGAGCTGTTTTTT
CDR3 protein: CATSDGQGAHTGELFF
V gene: TRBV24-1
clone size: NA
D gene: TRBD1
J gene: TRBJ2-2

CDR3 DNA: TGCGCCAGCAGCTTAACTGAAGAGACCCAGTACTTC
CDR3 protein: CASSLTEETQYF
V gene: TRBV5-1
clone size: NA
D gene: NA
J gene: TRBJ2-5

CDR3 DNA: TGTGCCAGCAGCGCGGGGGGCCGCCCCGACACTGAAGCTTTCTTT
CDR3 protein: CASSAGGRPDTEAFF
V gene: TRBV9
clone size: NA
D gene: NA
J gene: TRBJ1-1

CDR3 DNA: TGTGCCAGCACCCTTCTGACAGGGGCCTACAATGAGCAGTTCTTC
CDR3 protein: CASTLLTGAYNEQFF
V gene: TRBV27
clone size: NA
D gene: TRBD1
J gene: TRBJ2-1

CDR3 DNA: TGTGCCAGCAGGACTAGCGAGGACGGGGAGCTGTTTTTT
CDR3 protein: CASRTSEDGELFF
V gene: TRBV2
clone size: NA
D gene: TRBD2
J gene: TRBJ2-2

CDR3 DNA: TGTGCCAGCAGCGAGGGACAGGGAGTCGAAAAACTGTTTTTT
CDR3 protein: CASSEGQGVEKLFF
V gene: TRBV7-2
clone size: NA
D gene: TRBD1
J gene: TRBJ1-4

CDR3 DNA: TGTGCGGGGGGAAGGAGCGAAAAACTGTTTTTT
CDR3 protein: CAGGRSEKLFF
V gene: TRBV30
clone size: NA
D gene: NA
J gene: TRBJ1-4

CDR3 DNA: TGTGCCAGCAGCTTAGGTGGACAGGGGTTACAGCCCCAGCATTTT
CDR3 protein: CASSLGGQGLQPQHF
V gene: TRBV7-9
clone size: NA
D gene: TRBD1
J gene: TRBJ1-5

CDR3 DNA: TGTGCCAGCAGCTTAGGCCTAGCGGGAGGCACCGGGGAGCTGTTTTTT
CDR3 protein: CASSLGLAGGTGELFF
V gene: TRBV13
clone size: NA
D gene: TRBD2
J gene: TRBJ2-2

CDR3 DNA: TGCAGCGTTGAGAGACAGGGGTACAATGAGCAGTTCTTC
CDR3 protein: CSVERQGYNEQFF
V gene: TRBV29-1
clone size: NA
D gene: TRBD1
J gene: TRBJ2-1

CDR3 DNA: TGTGCAAGTCGCTTTACCACGGAGCTCCTCACCGGGGAGCTGTTTTTT
CDR3 protein: CASRFTTELLTGELFF
V gene: TRBV12-2
clone size: NA
D gene: NA
J gene: TRBJ2-2

CDR3 DNA: TGCAGTGCTAGTCAGGGGAGCAATCAGCCCCAGCATTTT
CDR3 protein: CSASQGSNQPQHF
V gene: TRBV20-1
clone size: once
D gene: NA
J gene: TRBJ1-5

CDR3 DNA: TGTGCCAGCAGCGCTGACAGGGGTCTCGGCTACACCTTC
CDR3 protein: CASSADRGLGYTF
V gene: TRBV9
clone size: few
D gene: TRBD1
J gene: TRBJ1-2

CDR3 DNA: TGTGCCAGCAGCCAATTAGTGACACCCCTCCACTTT
CDR3 protein: CASSQLVTPLHF
V gene: TRBV16
clone size: once
D gene: NA
J gene: TRBJ1-6

CDR3 DNA: TGTGCCAGTAGTATGGGACTAGCCAGGGGCGAGCAGTACTTC
CDR3 protein: CASSMGLARGEQYF
V gene: TRBV19
clone size: NA
D gene: TRBD2
J gene: TRBJ2-7

CDR3 DNA: TGTGCCAGCGGGACAGGGGCGAACACTGAAGCTTTCTTT
CDR3 protein: CASGTGANTEAFF
V gene: TRBV28
clone size: NA
D gene: TRBD1
J gene: TRBJ1-1

CDR3 DNA: TGTGCCAGCTCACCCTTAAGCGGGAGGGGAGACAATGAGCAGTTCTTC
CDR3 protein: CASSPLSGRGDNEQFF
V gene: TRBV18
clone size: NA
D gene: TRBD2
J gene: TRBJ2-1

CDR3 DNA: TGCGCCAGCAGCCAAGTTCTGTCAGATACGCAGTATTTT
CDR3 protein: CASSQVLSDTQYF
V gene: TRBV4-1
clone size: NA
D gene: NA
J gene: TRBJ2-3